Listed below are T cell receptor beta chains from one sample, sequenced in a study of Ad26.COV2.S vaccination and SARS-CoV-2 variants. Assay: immunoSEQ multiplex PCR; the TCRdb copy retains only in-frame clones and omits some. The sample records just over 350,000 clones, around 84% being singletons. This sample comprised peripheral blood, obtained in a trial of Ad26.COV2.S vaccine versus placebo. The source of these receptors is a person aged 18-60 years who received the Ad26.COV2.S COVID-19 vaccine or a placebo. Both conserved end residues are part of each CDR3. Fields, in order: V gene, clone size, CDR3 length, D gene, CDR3 protein. D genes are given only for firm matches. Only part of the rows carry a size: once, few, many, or a class if the clone is expanded.

V gene: TRBV5-4; clone size: -; CDR3 length: 14; D gene: -; CDR3 protein: CASSPRGALYEQYF
V gene: TRBV28; clone size: few; CDR3 length: 12; D gene: -; CDR3 protein: CASSISNQPQHF
V gene: TRBV29-1; clone size: -; CDR3 length: 10; D gene: -; CDR3 protein: CSVGSYEQYF
V gene: TRBV11-2; clone size: -; CDR3 length: 14; D gene: TRBD1; CDR3 protein: CASSSDRRTDTQYF
V gene: TRBV4-1; clone size: -; CDR3 length: 16; D gene: -; CDR3 protein: CASSRTQGGRPDTQYF
V gene: TRBV29-1; clone size: -; CDR3 length: 11; D gene: -; CDR3 protein: CSVEDRLVAFF
V gene: TRBV3-1/TRBV3-2; clone size: -; CDR3 length: 14; D gene: -; CDR3 protein: CASSQDPSNSPLHF
V gene: TRBV18; clone size: once; CDR3 length: 14; D gene: -; CDR3 protein: CASSQTGTFNEQFF
V gene: TRBV10-3; clone size: few; CDR3 length: 19; D gene: TRBD2; CDR3 protein: CAISESMTSGRSRFNEQFF
V gene: TRBV19; clone size: -; CDR3 length: 14; D gene: -; CDR3 protein: CASSLIREDGTQYF
V gene: TRBV7-8; clone size: -; CDR3 length: 12; D gene: -; CDR3 protein: CASSRDTGTQYF
V gene: TRBV27; clone size: few; CDR3 length: 14; D gene: -; CDR3 protein: CASSSRGEHYGYTF
V gene: TRBV3-1/TRBV3-2; clone size: -; CDR3 length: 17; D gene: -; CDR3 protein: CASRTGFDSRANEKLFF
V gene: TRBV4-3; clone size: -; CDR3 length: 18; D gene: TRBD2; CDR3 protein: CASSQRVLAGGESYEQYF
V gene: TRBV5-6; clone size: -; CDR3 length: 15; D gene: -; CDR3 protein: CASSILQGLDSPLHF
V gene: TRBV11-2; clone size: -; CDR3 length: 14; D gene: -; CDR3 protein: CASSLVLSGGEQYF
V gene: TRBV6-2/TRBV6-3; clone size: -; CDR3 length: 13; D gene: -; CDR3 protein: CASSFLSGIEQYF
V gene: TRBV2; clone size: -; CDR3 length: 13; D gene: TRBD1; CDR3 protein: CAGNRDRDEKLFF
V gene: TRBV28; clone size: -; CDR3 length: 16; D gene: TRBD2; CDR3 protein: CASSFPVSGDTDTQYF
V gene: TRBV10-3; clone size: once; CDR3 length: 15; D gene: -; CDR3 protein: CAISSRQADNYEQYF
V gene: TRBV4-1; clone size: -; CDR3 length: 15; D gene: TRBD1; CDR3 protein: CASSQEDRGQYGYTF
V gene: TRBV6-5; clone size: -; CDR3 length: 14; D gene: -; CDR3 protein: CATKADPGANVLTF
V gene: TRBV3-1/TRBV3-2; clone size: -; CDR3 length: 15; D gene: -; CDR3 protein: CASSHHGGGAYEQYF
V gene: TRBV4-3; clone size: -; CDR3 length: 13; D gene: -; CDR3 protein: CASSQGRGTEAFF
V gene: TRBV10-3; clone size: -; CDR3 length: 16; D gene: -; CDR3 protein: CAISDIRRVGNSPLHF
V gene: TRBV5-1; clone size: -; CDR3 length: 13; D gene: -; CDR3 protein: CASSLDQEPRRYF
V gene: TRBV10-3; clone size: -; CDR3 length: 12; D gene: TRBD1; CDR3 protein: CAIRDRGETQYF
V gene: TRBV29-1; clone size: once; CDR3 length: 13; D gene: -; CDR3 protein: CSVELAGPYEQYF
V gene: TRBV30; clone size: -; CDR3 length: 13; D gene: TRBD1; CDR3 protein: CAWSEGTGRGYTF
V gene: TRBV7-8; clone size: -; CDR3 length: 17; D gene: TRBD2; CDR3 protein: CASSHRTALAGYDTQYF
V gene: TRBV28; clone size: once; CDR3 length: 11; D gene: -; CDR3 protein: CASRDFYEQYF
V gene: TRBV10-3; clone size: -; CDR3 length: 17; D gene: TRBD1; CDR3 protein: CAISARSGTGDTDTQYF
V gene: TRBV7-2; clone size: -; CDR3 length: 14; D gene: TRBD1; CDR3 protein: CASSFQGAYETQYF
V gene: TRBV28; clone size: -; CDR3 length: 15; D gene: -; CDR3 protein: CASSQFRYSNQPQHF
V gene: TRBV5-1; clone size: once; CDR3 length: 15; D gene: -; CDR3 protein: CASSLAVRDTDTQYF
V gene: TRBV24-1; clone size: -; CDR3 length: 16; D gene: TRBD2; CDR3 protein: CATMTGTTGTAGELFF
V gene: TRBV12-5; clone size: once; CDR3 length: 15; D gene: -; CDR3 protein: CASGLVTSGRDTQYF
V gene: TRBV6-5; clone size: -; CDR3 length: 14; D gene: TRBD1; CDR3 protein: CASRSQGAGQPQHF
V gene: TRBV5-1; clone size: few; CDR3 length: 14; D gene: TRBD1; CDR3 protein: CASSAGTGVSEQFF
V gene: TRBV2; clone size: -; CDR3 length: 15; D gene: TRBD2; CDR3 protein: CASRRLAADTGELFF
V gene: TRBV4-3; clone size: -; CDR3 length: 17; D gene: -; CDR3 protein: CASSQSDTGITYNEQFF
V gene: TRBV5-4; clone size: -; CDR3 length: 16; D gene: TRBD2; CDR3 protein: CASSLASGIISYEQYF
V gene: TRBV15; clone size: -; CDR3 length: 17; D gene: TRBD2; CDR3 protein: CATSRVIRLAELYEQYF
V gene: TRBV7-2; clone size: few; CDR3 length: 14; D gene: -; CDR3 protein: CASSLPQVQLAAFF
V gene: TRBV10-3; clone size: -; CDR3 length: 15; D gene: TRBD1; CDR3 protein: CAISSGTDPYNEQFF
V gene: TRBV7-2; clone size: -; CDR3 length: 17; D gene: -; CDR3 protein: CASSLAQGSTGANVLTF
V gene: TRBV4-3; clone size: -; CDR3 length: 15; D gene: -; CDR3 protein: CASSQDRATTGELFF
V gene: TRBV7-2; clone size: -; CDR3 length: 12; D gene: -; CDR3 protein: CASSPPFGELFF
V gene: TRBV10-3; clone size: few; CDR3 length: 12; D gene: -; CDR3 protein: CAISEGNYGYTF
V gene: TRBV30; clone size: -; CDR3 length: 13; D gene: TRBD1; CDR3 protein: CAWTEDRFYGYTF
V gene: TRBV3-1/TRBV3-2; clone size: -; CDR3 length: 18; D gene: -; CDR3 protein: CASSQVFVTGERGAEAFF
V gene: TRBV20-1; clone size: -; CDR3 length: 11; D gene: TRBD1; CDR3 protein: CSALEGATQYF